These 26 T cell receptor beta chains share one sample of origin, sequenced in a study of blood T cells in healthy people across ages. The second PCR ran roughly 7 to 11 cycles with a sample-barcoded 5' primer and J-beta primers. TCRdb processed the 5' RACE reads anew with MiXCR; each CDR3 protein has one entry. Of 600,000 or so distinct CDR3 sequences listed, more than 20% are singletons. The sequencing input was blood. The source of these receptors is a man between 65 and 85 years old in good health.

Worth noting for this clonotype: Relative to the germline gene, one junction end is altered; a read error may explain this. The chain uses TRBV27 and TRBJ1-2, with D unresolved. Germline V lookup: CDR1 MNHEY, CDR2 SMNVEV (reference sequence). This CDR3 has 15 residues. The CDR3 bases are TGTGCCAGCAGTTCTACGACATGGATGAACTATGGCTACGCCTTC. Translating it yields CASSSTTWMNYGYAF.

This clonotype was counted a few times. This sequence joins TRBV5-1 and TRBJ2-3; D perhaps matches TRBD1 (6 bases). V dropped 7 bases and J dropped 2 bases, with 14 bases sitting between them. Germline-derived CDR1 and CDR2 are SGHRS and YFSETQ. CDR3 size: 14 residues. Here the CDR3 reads CASCRGGSTDTQYF. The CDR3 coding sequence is TGCGCCAGCTGCCGTGGGGGCTCCACAGATACGCAGTATTTT.

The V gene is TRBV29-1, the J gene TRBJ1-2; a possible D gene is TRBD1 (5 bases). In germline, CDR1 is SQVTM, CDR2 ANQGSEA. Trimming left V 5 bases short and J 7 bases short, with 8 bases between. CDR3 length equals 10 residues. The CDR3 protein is CSVRDSGYTF. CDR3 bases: TGCAGCGTTCGGGACTCTGGCTACACCTTC.

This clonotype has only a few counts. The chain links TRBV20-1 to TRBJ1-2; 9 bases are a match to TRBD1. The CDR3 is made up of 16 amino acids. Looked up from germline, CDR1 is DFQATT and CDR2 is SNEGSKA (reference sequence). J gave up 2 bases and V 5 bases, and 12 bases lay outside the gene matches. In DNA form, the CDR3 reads TGCAGTGCTGAGGGCCGGGACAGGGCAAAAAACTATGGCTACACCTTC. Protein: CSAEGRDRAKNYGYTF.

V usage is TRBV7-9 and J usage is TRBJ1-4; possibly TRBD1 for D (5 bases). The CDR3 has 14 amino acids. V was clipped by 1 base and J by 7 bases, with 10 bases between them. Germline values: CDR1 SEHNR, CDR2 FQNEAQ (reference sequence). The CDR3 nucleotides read TGTGCCAGCAGCTTAGATGGGGGACCTGAAAAACTGTTTTTT. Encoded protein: CASSLDGGPEKLFF.

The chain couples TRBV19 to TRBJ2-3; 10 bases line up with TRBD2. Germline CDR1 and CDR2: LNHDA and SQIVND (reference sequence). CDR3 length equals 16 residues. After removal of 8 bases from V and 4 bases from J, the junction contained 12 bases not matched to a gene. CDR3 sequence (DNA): TGTGCCAGTTCCATGCTAACAGCGGGAGGGTCAGATACGCAGTATTTT. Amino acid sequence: CASSMLTAGGSDTQYF.

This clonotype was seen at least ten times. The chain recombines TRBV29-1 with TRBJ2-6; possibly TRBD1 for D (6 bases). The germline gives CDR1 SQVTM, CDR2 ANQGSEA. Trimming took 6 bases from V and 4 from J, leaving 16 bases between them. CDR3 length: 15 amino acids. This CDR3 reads CSVDTGSSGANVLTF. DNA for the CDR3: TGCAGCGTGGATACAGGGTCCTCCGGGGCCAACGTCCTGACTTTC.

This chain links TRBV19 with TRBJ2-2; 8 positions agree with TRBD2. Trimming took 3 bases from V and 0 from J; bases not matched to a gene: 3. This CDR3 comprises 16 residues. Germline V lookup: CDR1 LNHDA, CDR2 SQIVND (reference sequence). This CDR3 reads CASSIGGRTNTGELFF. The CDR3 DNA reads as TGTGCCAGTAGTATCGGCGGGAGGACGAACACCGGGGAGCTGTTTTTT.

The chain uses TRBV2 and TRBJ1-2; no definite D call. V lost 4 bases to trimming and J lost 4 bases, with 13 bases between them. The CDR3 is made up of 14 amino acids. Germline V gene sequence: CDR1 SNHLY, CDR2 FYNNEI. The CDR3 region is CASSAIQNSYGYTF. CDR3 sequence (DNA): TGTGCCAGCAGTGCGATCCAGAATAGCTATGGCTACACCTTC.

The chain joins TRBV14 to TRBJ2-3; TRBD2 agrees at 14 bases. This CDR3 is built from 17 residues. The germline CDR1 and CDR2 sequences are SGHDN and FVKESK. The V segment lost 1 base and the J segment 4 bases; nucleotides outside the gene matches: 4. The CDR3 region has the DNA TGTGCCAGCAGCCAAGTGACTAGCGGGAGGGCCCCAGATACGCAGTATTTT. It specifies CASSQVTSGRAPDTQYF.

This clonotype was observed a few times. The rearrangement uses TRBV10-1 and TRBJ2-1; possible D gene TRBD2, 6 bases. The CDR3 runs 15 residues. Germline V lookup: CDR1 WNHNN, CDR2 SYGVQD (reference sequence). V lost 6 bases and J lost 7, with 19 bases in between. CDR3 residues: CASSLAGGAGNEQFF. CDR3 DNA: TGCGCCAGCAGCCTCGCTGGCGGGGCGGGTAATGAGCAGTTCTTC.

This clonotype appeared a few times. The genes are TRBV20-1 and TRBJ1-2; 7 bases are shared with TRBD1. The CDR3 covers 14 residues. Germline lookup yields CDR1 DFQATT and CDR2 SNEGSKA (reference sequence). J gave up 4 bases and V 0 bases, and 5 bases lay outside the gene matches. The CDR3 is CSAREGTDRYGYTF. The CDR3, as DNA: TGCAGTGCTAGAGAAGGGACAGACCGCTATGGCTACACCTTC.

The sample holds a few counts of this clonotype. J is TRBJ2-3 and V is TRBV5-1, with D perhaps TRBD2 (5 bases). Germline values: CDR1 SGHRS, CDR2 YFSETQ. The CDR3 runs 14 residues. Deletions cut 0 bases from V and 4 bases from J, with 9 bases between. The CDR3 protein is CASSLGREADTQYF. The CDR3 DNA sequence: TGCGCCAGCAGCTTGGGTCGGGAAGCAGATACGCAGTATTTT.

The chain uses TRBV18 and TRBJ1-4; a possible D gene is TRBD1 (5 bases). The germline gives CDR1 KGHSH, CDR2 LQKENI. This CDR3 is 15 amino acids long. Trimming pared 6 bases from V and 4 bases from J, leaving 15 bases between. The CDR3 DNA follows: TGTGCCAGCTCGATCGCCCGGGACGGTAATGAAAAACTGTTTTTT. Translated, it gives CASSIARDGNEKLFF.

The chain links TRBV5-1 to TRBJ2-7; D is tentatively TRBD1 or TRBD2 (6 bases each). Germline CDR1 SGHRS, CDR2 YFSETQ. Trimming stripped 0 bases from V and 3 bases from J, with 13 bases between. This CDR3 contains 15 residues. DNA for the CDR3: TGCGCCAGCAGCTTGGAGGGGGGTTACGGCTACGAGCAGTACTTC. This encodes CASSLEGGYGYEQYF.

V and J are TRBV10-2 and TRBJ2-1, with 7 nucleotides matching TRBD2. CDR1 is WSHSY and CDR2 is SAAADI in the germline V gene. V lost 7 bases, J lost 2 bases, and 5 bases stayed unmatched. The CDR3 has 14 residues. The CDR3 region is CASTSSGPYNEQFF. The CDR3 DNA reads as TGCGCCAGCACGTCTAGCGGTCCCTACAATGAGCAGTTCTTC.

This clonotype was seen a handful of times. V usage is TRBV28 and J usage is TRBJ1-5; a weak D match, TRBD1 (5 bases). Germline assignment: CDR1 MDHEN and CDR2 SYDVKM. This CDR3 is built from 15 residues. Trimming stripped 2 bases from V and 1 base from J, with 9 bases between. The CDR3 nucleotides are TGTGCCAGCAGTTTAAGGGGTTTAAGCAATCAGCCCCAGCATTTT. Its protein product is CASSLRGLSNQPQHF.

For the CDR3, the DNA is TGTGCCACCAGCAGAGATCGGGCACAAGATACGCAGTATTTT. Protein: CATSRDRAQDTQYF. J is TRBJ2-3 and V is TRBV15; D is unclear. Germline V gene sequence: CDR1 LNHNV, CDR2 YYDKDF (reference sequence). Trimming shortened V by 0 bases and J by 5 bases, and 9 bases separated the two germline ends. The CDR3 sequence is 14 residues long.

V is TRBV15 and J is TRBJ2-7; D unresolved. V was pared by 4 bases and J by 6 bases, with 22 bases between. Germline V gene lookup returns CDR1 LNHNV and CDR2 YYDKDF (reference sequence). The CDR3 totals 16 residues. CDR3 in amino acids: CATSTLITLRPSEQYF. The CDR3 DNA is TGTGCCACCAGCACCCTCATAACCCTCCGGCCTTCCGAGCAGTACTTC.

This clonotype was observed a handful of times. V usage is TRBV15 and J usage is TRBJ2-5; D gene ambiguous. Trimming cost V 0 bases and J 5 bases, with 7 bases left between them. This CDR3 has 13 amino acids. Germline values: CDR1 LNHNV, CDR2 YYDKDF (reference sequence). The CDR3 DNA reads TGTGCCACCAGCAGAGATCTAGTGGAGACCCAGTACTTC. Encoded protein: CATSRDLVETQYF.

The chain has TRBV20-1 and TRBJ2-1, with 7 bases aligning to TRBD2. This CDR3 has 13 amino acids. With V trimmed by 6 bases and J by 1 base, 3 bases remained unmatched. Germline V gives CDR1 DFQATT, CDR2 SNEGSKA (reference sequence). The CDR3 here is CSAGGESYNEQFF. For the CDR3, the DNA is TGCAGTGCGGGGGGGGAATCCTACAATGAGCAGTTCTTC.

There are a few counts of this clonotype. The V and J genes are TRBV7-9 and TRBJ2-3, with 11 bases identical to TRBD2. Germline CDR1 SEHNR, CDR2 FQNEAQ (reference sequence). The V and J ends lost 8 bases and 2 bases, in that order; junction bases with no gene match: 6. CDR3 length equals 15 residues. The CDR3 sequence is CASGKGLAATDTQYF. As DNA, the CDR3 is TGTGCCAGCGGCAAGGGACTAGCGGCCACAGATACGCAGTATTTT.

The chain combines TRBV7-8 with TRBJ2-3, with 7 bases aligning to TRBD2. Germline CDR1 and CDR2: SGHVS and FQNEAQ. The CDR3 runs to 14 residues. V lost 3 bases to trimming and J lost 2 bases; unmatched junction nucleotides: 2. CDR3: CASSFGGTTDTQYF. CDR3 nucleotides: TGTGCCAGCAGCTTCGGGGGGACCACAGATACGCAGTATTTT.

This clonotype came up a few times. The CDR3 here is CASSLTEQTTNEKLFF. The DNA of the CDR3 is TGCGCCAGCAGCTTGACTGAACAAACAACTAATGAAAAACTGTTTTTT. The chain couples TRBV5-1 to TRBJ1-4; D unresolved. In germline, CDR1 is SGHRS, CDR2 YFSETQ. V gave up 1 base and J gave up 0 bases, with 10 bases separating them. CDR3 length: 16 amino acids.

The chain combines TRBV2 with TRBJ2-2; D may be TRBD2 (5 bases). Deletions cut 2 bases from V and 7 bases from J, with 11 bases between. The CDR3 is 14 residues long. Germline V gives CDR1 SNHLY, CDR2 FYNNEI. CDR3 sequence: CASSETGISGELFF. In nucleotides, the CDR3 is TGTGCCAGCAGTGAAACGGGGATCAGCGGGGAGCTGTTTTTT.

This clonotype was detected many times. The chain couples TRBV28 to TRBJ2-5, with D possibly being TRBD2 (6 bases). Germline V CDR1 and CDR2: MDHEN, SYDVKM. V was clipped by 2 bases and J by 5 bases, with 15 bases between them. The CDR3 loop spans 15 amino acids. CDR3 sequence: CASSLNTGVMETQYF. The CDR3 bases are TGTGCCAGCAGTTTAAATACGGGAGTAATGGAGACCCAGTACTTC.